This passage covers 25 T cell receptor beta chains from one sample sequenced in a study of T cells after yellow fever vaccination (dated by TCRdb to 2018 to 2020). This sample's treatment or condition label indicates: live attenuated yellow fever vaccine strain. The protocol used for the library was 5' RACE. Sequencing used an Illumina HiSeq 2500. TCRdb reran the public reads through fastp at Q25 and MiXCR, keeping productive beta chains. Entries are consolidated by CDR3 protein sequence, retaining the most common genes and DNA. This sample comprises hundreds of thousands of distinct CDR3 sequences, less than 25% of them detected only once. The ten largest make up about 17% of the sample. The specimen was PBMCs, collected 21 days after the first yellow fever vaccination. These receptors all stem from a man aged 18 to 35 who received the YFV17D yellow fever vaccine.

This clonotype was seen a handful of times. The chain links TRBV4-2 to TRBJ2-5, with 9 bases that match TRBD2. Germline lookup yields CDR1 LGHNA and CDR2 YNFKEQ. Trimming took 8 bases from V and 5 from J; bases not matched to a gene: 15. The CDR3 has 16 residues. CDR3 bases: TGTGCCAGCTGCCCCCCCCGCGCGGGGGGGGAGGAGACCCAGTACTTC. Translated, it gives CASCPPRAGGEETQYF.

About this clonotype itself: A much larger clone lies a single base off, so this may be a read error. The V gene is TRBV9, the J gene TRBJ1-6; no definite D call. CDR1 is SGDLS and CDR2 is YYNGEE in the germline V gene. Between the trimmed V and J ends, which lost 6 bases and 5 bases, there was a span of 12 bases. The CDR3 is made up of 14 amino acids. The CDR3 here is CASNQGSNNSPLHF. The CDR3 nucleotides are TGTGCCAGCAACCAAGGGAGCAATAATTCACCCCTCCACTTT.

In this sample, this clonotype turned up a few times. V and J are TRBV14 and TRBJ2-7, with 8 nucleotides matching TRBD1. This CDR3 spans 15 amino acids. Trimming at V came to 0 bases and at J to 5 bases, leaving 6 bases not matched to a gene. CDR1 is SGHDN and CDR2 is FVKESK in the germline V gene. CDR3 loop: CASSQDRGQGHEQYF. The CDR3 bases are TGTGCCAGCAGCCAAGATAGAGGACAGGGCCACGAGCAGTACTTC.

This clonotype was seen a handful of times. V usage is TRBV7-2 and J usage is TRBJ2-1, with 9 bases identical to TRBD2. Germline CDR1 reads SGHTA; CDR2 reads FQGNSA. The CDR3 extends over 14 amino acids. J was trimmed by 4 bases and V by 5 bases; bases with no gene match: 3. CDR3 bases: TGTGCCAGCAGCCCGCTAGCGGGATACAATGAGCAGTTCTTC. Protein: CASSPLAGYNEQFF.

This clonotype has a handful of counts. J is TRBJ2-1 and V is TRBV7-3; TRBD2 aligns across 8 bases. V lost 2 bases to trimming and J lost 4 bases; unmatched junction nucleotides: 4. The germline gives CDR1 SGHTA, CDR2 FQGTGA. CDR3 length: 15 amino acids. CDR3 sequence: CASSLVSGEYNEQFF. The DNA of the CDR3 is TGTGCCAGCAGCTTAGTTAGCGGGGAGTACAATGAGCAGTTCTTC.

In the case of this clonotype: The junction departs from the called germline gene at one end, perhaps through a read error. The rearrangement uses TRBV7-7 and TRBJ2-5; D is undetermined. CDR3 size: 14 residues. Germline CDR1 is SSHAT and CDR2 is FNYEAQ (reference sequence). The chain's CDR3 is CASSLIGGTETQYF. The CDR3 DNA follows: TGTGCTAGCAGCCTAATAGGCGGAACAGAGACCCAGTACTTC.

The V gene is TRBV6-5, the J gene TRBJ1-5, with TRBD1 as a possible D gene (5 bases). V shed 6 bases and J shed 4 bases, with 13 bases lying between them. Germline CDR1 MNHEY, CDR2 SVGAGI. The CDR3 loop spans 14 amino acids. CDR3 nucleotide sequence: TGTGCCAGCAGCTACGGACGGGGGAATCAGCCCCAGCATTTT. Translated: CASSYGRGNQPQHF.

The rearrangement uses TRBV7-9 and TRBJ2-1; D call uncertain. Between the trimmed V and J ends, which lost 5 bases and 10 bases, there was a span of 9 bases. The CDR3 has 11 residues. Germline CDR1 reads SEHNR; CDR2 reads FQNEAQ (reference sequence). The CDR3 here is CASSKQMEQFF. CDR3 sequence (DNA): TGTGCCAGCAGCAAACAAATGGAGCAGTTCTTC.

The CDR3 here is CASSPHARGLGGEQYF. The DNA of the CDR3 is TGTGCCAGCAGCCCTCACGCCCGAGGACTAGGAGGCGAGCAGTACTTC. This chain uses TRBV4-2 with TRBJ2-7, with TRBD2 matching 7 bases. Losses at the gene ends were 4 bases for V and 6 bases for J; bases not matched to a gene: 15. The CDR3 sequence is 16 residues long. CDR1 is LGHNA, CDR2 YNFKEQ, per germline.

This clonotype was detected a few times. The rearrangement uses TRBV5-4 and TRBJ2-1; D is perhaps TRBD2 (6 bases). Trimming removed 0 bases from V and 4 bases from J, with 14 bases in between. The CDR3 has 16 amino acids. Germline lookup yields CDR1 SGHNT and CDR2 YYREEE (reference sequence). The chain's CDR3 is CASSLAPGEAYNEQFF. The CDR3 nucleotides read TGTGCCAGCAGCTTGGCTCCGGGGGAGGCATACAATGAGCAGTTCTTC.

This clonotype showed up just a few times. The CDR3 sequence is CASSYSMLGAKNIQYF. DNA for the CDR3: TGTGCCAGCAGTTACTCGATGTTGGGGGCGAAGAACATTCAGTACTTC. The J gene is TRBJ2-4, the V gene TRBV6-5; tentative D call: TRBD1 (6 bases). Per the germline V gene, CDR1 is MNHEY and CDR2 is SVGAGI. Trimming cost V 0 bases and J 7 bases, with 16 bases left between them. CDR3 size: 16 residues.

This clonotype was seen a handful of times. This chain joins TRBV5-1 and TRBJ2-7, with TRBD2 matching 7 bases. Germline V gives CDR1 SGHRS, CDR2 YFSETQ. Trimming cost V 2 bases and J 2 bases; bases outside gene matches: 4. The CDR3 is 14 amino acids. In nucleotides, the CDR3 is TGCGCCAGCAGCTTCGGGGGGACGACCTACGAGCAGTACTTC. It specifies CASSFGGTTYEQYF.

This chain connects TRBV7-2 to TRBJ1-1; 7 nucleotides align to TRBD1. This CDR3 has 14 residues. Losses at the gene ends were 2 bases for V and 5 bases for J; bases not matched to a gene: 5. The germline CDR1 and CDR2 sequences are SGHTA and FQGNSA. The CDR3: CASSLSARGTEAFF. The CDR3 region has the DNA TGTGCCAGCAGCTTATCTGCCAGGGGGACTGAAGCTTTCTTT.

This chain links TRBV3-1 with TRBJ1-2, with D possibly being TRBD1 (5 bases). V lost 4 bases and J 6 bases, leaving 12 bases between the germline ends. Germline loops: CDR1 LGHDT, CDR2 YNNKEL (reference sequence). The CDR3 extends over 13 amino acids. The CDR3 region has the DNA TGTGCCAGCAGCCTAGCGGGGCAGGATGGCTACACCTTC. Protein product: CASSLAGQDGYTF.

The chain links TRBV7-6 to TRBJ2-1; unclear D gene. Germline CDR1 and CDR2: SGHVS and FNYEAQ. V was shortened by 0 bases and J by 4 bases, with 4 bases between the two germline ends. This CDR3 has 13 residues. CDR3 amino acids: CASSLAQYNEQFF. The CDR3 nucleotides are TGTGCCAGCAGCTTAGCCCAATACAATGAGCAGTTCTTC. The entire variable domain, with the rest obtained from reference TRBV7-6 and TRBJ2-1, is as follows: GAGVSQSPRYKVTKRGQDVALRCDPISGHVSLYWYRQALGQGPEFLTYFNYEAQQDKSGLPNDRFSAERPEGSISTLTIQRTEQRDSAMYRCASSLAQYNEQFFGPGTRLTVL.

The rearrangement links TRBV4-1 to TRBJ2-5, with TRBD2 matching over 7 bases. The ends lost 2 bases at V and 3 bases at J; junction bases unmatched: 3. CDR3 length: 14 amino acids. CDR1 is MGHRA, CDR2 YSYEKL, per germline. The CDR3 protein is CASSQRGEEETQYF. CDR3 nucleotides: TGCGCCAGCAGCCAACGGGGGGAAGAAGAGACCCAGTACTTC.

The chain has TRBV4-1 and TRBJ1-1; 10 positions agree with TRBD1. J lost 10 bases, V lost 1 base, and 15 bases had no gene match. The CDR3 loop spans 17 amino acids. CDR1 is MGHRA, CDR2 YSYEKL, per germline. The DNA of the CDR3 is TGCGCCAGCAGCCAAGGCTTCAGGGACAGGGGATTTTGGCGAGCTTTCTTT. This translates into CASSQGFRDRGFWRAFF.

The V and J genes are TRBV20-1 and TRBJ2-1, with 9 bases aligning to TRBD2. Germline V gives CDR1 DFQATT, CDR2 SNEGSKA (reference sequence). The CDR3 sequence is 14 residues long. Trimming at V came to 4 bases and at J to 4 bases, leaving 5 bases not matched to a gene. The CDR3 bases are TGCAGTGCTAATAGACTAGCGGAGTACAATGAGCAGTTCTTC. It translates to CSANRLAEYNEQFF.

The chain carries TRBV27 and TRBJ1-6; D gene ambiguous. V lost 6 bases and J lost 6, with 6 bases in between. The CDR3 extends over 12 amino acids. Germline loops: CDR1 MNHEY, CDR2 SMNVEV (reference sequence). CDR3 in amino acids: CASRAINSPLHF. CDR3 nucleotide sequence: TGTGCCAGCAGGGCGATTAATTCACCCCTCCACTTT.

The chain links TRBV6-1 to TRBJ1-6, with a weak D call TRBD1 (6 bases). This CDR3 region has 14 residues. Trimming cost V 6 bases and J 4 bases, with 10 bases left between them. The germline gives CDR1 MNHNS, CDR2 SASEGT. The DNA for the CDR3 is TGTGCCAGCAGACAGGGAAGGTATAATTCACCCCTCCACTTT. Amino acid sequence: CASRQGRYNSPLHF.

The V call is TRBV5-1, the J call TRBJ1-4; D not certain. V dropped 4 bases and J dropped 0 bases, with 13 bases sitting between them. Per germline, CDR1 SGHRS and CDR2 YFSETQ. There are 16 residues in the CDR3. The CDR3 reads CASSRPGGTTNEKLFF. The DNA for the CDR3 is TGCGCCAGCAGCCGACCCGGAGGTACAACTAATGAAAAACTGTTTTTT.

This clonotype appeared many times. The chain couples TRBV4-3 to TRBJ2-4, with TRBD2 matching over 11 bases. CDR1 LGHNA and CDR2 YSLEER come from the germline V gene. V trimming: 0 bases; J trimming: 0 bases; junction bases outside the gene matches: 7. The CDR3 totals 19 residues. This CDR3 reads CASSQDEASGGLAKNIQYF. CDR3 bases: TGCGCCAGCAGCCAAGACGAGGCTAGCGGGGGGCTAGCCAAAAACATTCAGTACTTC.

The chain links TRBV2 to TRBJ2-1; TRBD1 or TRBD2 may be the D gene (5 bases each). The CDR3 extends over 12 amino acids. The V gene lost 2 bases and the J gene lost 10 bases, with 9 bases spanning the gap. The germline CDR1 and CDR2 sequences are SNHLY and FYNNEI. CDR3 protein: CASSERDGEQFF. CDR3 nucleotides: TGTGCCAGCAGTGAAAGGGACGGCGAGCAGTTCTTC. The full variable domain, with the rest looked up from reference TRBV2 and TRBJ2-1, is EPEVTQTPSHQVTQMGQEVILRCVPISNHLYFYWYRQILGQKVEFLVSFYNNEISEKSEIFDDQFSVERPDGSNFTLKIRSTKLEDSAMYFCASSERDGEQFFGPGTRLTVL.

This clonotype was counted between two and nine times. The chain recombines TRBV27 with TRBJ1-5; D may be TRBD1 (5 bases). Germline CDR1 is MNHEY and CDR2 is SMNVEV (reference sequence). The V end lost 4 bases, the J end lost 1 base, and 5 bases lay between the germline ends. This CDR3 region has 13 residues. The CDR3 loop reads CASSWGSNQPQHF. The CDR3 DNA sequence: TGTGCCAGCAGTTGGGGGAGCAATCAGCCCCAGCATTTT.

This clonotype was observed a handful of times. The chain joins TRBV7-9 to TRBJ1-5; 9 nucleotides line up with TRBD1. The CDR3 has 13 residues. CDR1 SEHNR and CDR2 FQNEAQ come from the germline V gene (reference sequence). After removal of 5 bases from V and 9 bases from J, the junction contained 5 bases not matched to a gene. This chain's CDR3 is CASSRQGGGPQHF. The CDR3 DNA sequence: TGTGCCAGCAGCCGACAGGGGGGGGGGCCCCAGCATTTT.